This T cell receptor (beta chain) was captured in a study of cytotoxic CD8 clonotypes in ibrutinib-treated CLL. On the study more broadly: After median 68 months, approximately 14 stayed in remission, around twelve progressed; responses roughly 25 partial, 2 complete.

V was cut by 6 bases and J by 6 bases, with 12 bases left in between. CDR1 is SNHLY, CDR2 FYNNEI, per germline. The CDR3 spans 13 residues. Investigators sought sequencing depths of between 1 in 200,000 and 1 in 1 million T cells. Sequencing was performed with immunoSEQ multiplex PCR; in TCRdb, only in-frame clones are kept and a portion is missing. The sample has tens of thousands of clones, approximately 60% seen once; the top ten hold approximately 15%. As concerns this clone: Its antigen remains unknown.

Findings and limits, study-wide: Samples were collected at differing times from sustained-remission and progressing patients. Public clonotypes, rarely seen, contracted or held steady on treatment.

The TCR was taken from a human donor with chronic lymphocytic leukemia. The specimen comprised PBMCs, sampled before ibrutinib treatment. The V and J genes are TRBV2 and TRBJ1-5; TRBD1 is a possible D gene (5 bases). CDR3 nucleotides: TGTGCCAGCAGGCGGGGGACGGGTCAGCCCCAGCATTTT. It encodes CASRRGTGQPQHF.